Below, one T cell receptor beta chain is given with its context. Its antigen is as yet unknown. TCRdb's copy holds only in-frame clones and misses some; the assay was immunoSEQ multiplex PCR. The sample comprises tens of thousands of clones, around 79% of which are singletons, and 30% to 35% rests with the top ten. The data were obtained in a study of T cells in localized non-small cell lung cancer. General study findings and limits: Sequencing involved a lone tumor region, leaving heterogeneity possible. Clonality peaked in uninvolved adjacent lung rather than tumor. Longer overall survival accompanied higher blood T cell density. The study detected a median approximately 54 of the top 100 tumor clones in adjacent lung.

The germline V and J ends were trimmed by 1 base and 1 base, with 14 bases remaining between them. Germline CDR1 is LGHNA and CDR2 is YSLEER. The CDR3 is made up of 16 amino acids. This material consisted of PBMCs, taken before any cancer treatment. This rearrangement joins TRBV4-3 to TRBJ2-7, with D perhaps matching TRBD1 or TRBD2 (6 bases each). The sequence came from a woman aged 40 to 75 with stage II squamous cell lung carcinoma. The CDR3 DNA is TGCGCCAGCAGCCAAGGGAGGGACACCACGTCCTACGAGCAGTACTTC. Protein: CASSQGRDTTSYEQYF.